The rows below give T cell receptor beta chains drawn from one sample of a study of blood T cell repertoires in COVID-19. Assay: immunoSEQ multiplex PCR; the TCRdb copy retains only in-frame clones and omits some. The table includes around 300,000 clones, roughly 86% detected once. Sample: PBMCs or T cells enriched from blood (not recorded which). Every receptor here comes from a woman aged 25 to 45 who had recovered from COVID-19. Both conserved end residues are part of each CDR3. The order of the fields is D gene, clone size, J gene, V gene, CDR3 protein, CDR3 DNA. D genes are given only for firm matches. The size field is filled for only some rows; it gives once, few, many or a size class.

D gene: TRBD1; clone size: -; J gene: TRBJ2-7; V gene: TRBV5-1; CDR3 protein: CASSFTGTGWAEQYF; CDR3 DNA: TGCGCCAGCAGCTTTACCGGGACAGGGTGGGCCGAGCAGTACTTC
D gene: TRBD1; clone size: -; J gene: TRBJ2-5; V gene: TRBV29-1; CDR3 protein: CSVAGQGVETQYF; CDR3 DNA: TGCAGCGTTGCCGGACAGGGCGTCGAGACCCAGTACTTC
D gene: -; clone size: few; J gene: TRBJ1-5; V gene: TRBV6-2/TRBV6-3; CDR3 protein: CASSVHRDNQPQHF; CDR3 DNA: TGTGCCAGCAGTGTACACAGAGATAATCAGCCCCAGCATTTT
D gene: TRBD1; clone size: -; J gene: TRBJ1-1; V gene: TRBV6-5; CDR3 protein: CASRGQGKATEAFF; CDR3 DNA: TGTGCCAGCAGGGGACAGGGGAAGGCGACTGAAGCTTTCTTT
D gene: -; clone size: -; J gene: TRBJ1-6; V gene: TRBV3-1/TRBV3-2; CDR3 protein: CASSQIRVDSPLHF; CDR3 DNA: TGTGCCAGCAGCCAGATCAGGGTCGATTCACCCCTCCACTTT
D gene: TRBD2; clone size: -; J gene: TRBJ2-7; V gene: TRBV6-5; CDR3 protein: CASSSLAGGYEQYF; CDR3 DNA: TGTGCCAGCAGTTCGCTAGCGGGAGGGTACGAGCAGTACTTC
D gene: -; clone size: -; J gene: TRBJ2-7; V gene: TRBV6-6; CDR3 protein: CASSFGRGYEQYF; CDR3 DNA: TGTGCCAGCAGTTTTGGGAGAGGCTACGAGCAGTACTTC
D gene: TRBD2; clone size: once; J gene: TRBJ2-7; V gene: TRBV14; CDR3 protein: CASSLLGGGTYEQYF; CDR3 DNA: TGTGCCAGCAGCCTCCTCGGGGGGGGAACCTACGAGCAGTACTTC
D gene: -; clone size: -; J gene: TRBJ1-5; V gene: TRBV5-8; CDR3 protein: CASSFLYNQPQHF; CDR3 DNA: TGTGCCAGCAGCTTTCTTTACAATCAGCCCCAGCATTTT
D gene: -; clone size: -; J gene: TRBJ1-2; V gene: TRBV12-3/TRBV12-4; CDR3 protein: CASSFATGYGYTF; CDR3 DNA: TGTGCCAGCAGTTTTGCCACAGGCTATGGCTACACCTTC
D gene: -; clone size: -; J gene: TRBJ1-1; V gene: TRBV20-1; CDR3 protein: CSARLRTEAFF; CDR3 DNA: TGCAGTGCCAGACTGAGGACTGAAGCTTTCTTT
D gene: TRBD1; clone size: -; J gene: TRBJ1-3; V gene: TRBV6-5; CDR3 protein: CATRRGRGNTIYF; CDR3 DNA: TGTGCCACCAGAAGGGGGCGAGGAAACACCATATATTTT
D gene: -; clone size: -; J gene: TRBJ2-7; V gene: TRBV28; CDR3 protein: CASSPLRGGGGYEQYF; CDR3 DNA: TGTGCCAGCAGTCCGCTCCGCGGAGGGGGCGGGTACGAGCAGTACTTC
D gene: -; clone size: -; J gene: TRBJ1-4; V gene: TRBV24-1; CDR3 protein: CATSDSRTGSGEKLFF; CDR3 DNA: TGTGCCACCAGTGATTCACGGACTGGGTCAGGAGAAAAACTGTTTTTT
D gene: -; clone size: -; J gene: TRBJ1-2; V gene: TRBV28; CDR3 protein: CAIGGGTNYGYTF; CDR3 DNA: TGTGCCATCGGGGGAGGGACTAACTATGGCTACACCTTC
D gene: -; clone size: -; J gene: TRBJ2-2; V gene: TRBV3-1/TRBV3-2; CDR3 protein: CASSQDQGAWELGANTGELFF; CDR3 DNA: TGTGCCAGCAGCCAAGATCAGGGCGCTTGGGAGTTGGGGGCAAACACCGGGGAGCTGTTTTTT
D gene: -; clone size: -; J gene: TRBJ2-2; V gene: TRBV18; CDR3 protein: CASSPLEPSNTGELFF; CDR3 DNA: TGTGCCAGCTCACCCTTAGAACCATCGAACACCGGGGAGCTGTTTTTT
D gene: TRBD2; clone size: -; J gene: TRBJ2-7; V gene: TRBV7-8; CDR3 protein: CASSFAGGAHEQYF; CDR3 DNA: TGTGCCAGCAGCTTTGCGGGAGGTGCCCACGAGCAGTACTTC
D gene: -; clone size: -; J gene: TRBJ1-1; V gene: TRBV9; CDR3 protein: CASSVLGGTDTEAFF; CDR3 DNA: TGTGCCAGCAGCGTTCTCGGGGGAACCGACACTGAAGCTTTCTTT
D gene: TRBD1; clone size: -; J gene: TRBJ1-5; V gene: TRBV11-2; CDR3 protein: CASSAGTGGVGNQPQHF; CDR3 DNA: TGTGCCAGCAGCGCCGGGACAGGGGGCGTCGGCAATCAGCCCCAGCATTTT
D gene: -; clone size: -; J gene: TRBJ2-2; V gene: TRBV3-1/TRBV3-2; CDR3 protein: CASSQGGGELFF; CDR3 DNA: TGTGCCAGCAGCCAAGGCGGCGGGGAGCTGTTTTTT
D gene: TRBD1; clone size: -; J gene: TRBJ2-7; V gene: TRBV7-9; CDR3 protein: CASRGQGALEQYF; CDR3 DNA: TGTGCCAGCCGGGGACAGGGGGCTCTCGAGCAGTACTTC
D gene: -; clone size: -; J gene: TRBJ2-1; V gene: TRBV5-1; CDR3 protein: CASSLLRASYNEQFF; CDR3 DNA: TGCGCCAGCAGCTTGTTGAGGGCCTCCTACAATGAGCAGTTCTTC